This entry is about one T cell receptor beta chain. These data originate in a study of OX40 agonist ivuxolimab in advanced cancers. Study-wide background: Treatment of patients was with ivuxolimab, an agonistic anti-OX40 (CD134) antibody. Enrollees could have had prior anti-PD-1, anti-PD-L1 or anti-CTLA-4 therapy, which roughly 40% had received.

This CDR3 spans 14 amino acids. The germline V gene has CDR1 SGHNT and CDR2 YYREEE (reference sequence). Trimming took off 1 base at V and 3 bases at J, with 11 bases between the two ends. Measured with immunoSEQ multiplex PCR; TCRdb has only the in-frame clones, and not every one. The sample shows about 46,000 clones, 82% of them seen only once. This specimen consisted of CD4+ or CD8+ T cells sorted from blood, obtained in a trial of the OX40 agonist ivuxolimab. This chain uses TRBV5-4 with TRBJ2-7; D is unresolved. The receptor's source is an adult with an advanced solid tumor such as melanoma, head and neck, liver or kidney cancer. CDR3 nucleotides: TGTGCCAGCAGCTTGTCAGACACCCTCTACGAGCAGTACTTC. As protein: CASSLSDTLYEQYF.